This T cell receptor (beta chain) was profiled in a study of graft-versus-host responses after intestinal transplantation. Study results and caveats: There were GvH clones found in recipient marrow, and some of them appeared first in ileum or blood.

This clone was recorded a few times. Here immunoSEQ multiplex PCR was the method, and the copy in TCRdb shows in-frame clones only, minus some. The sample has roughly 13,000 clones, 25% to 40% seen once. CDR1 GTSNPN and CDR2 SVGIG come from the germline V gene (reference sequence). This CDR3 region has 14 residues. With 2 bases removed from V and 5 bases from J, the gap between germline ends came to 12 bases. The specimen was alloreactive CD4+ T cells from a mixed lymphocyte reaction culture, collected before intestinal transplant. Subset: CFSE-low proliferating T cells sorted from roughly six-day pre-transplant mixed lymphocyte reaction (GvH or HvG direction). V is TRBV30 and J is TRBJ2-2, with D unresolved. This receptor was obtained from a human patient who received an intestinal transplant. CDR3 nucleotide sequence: TGTGCCTGGAGTTTTGGGGATCGAACCGGGGAGCTGTTTTTT. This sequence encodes CAWSFGDRTGELFF.